Detailed here is one T cell receptor (beta chain). The junction and the germline gene differ at one end; a read error may be behind it. cDNA specific to TCR beta was made from around 530 ng of total RNA, with a constant-region primer employed for priming. Employing slightly modified ARM-PCR, three nested multiplex PCR rounds were run, and these gave rise to the TCR beta libraries. TRBV1-TRBV30 forward primers and a C-beta reverse primer were used in the first two PCR rounds, which each ran for approximately 10 cycles. TCRdb used MiXCR to reprocess the multiplex PCR reads, holding one entry per CDR3 protein. The sample records approximately 300,000 distinct CDR3 sequences, about 62% being singletons. Extraction also yielded germline DNA, while blood RNA was obtained from unsorted whole blood. The entry originates in a study of tumor-infiltrating lymphocytes in primary liver carcinoma. Across the study: Ranging in age from 30 to 69 years, the patients were men and women.

Per germline, CDR1 SQVTM and CDR2 ANQGSEA. This CDR3 has 12 residues. Sample: peripheral blood. This clonotype originated in a middle-aged man with primary liver carcinoma and hepatitis B virus infection. The genes are TRBV29-1 and TRBJ1-1; no clear D. The CDR3 here is CSARRPNTKAFF. In nucleotides, the CDR3 is TGCAGCGCTCGGCGCCCGAACACTAAAGCTTTCTTT.